The sequence of this TCR beta chain was determined in a study of CD8+CD57+ T cells in acquired aplastic anemia. By flow cytometry, patients selected for sequencing had shown an expansion of CD8+CD57+ cells. The CDR3 runs to 15 residues. CDR1 is MGHRA, CDR2 YSYEKL, per germline. V dropped 0 bases and J dropped 9 bases, with 15 bases sitting between them. TCR beta VDJ and CDR3 were profiled, and genomic DNA was the template. TCRdb re-called the reads through MiXCR, storing one row per CDR3 protein. The data contain 150,000 to 200,000 distinct CDR3 sequences, roughly 48% of them seen just once; the ten biggest clones take up around 1%.

This TCR derives from a human donor with aplastic anemia. The sample taken for sequencing was sorted CD4+, CD8+, or CD8+CD57+ T cells (not recorded which) from PBMCs. J is TRBJ2-1 and V is TRBV4-1; D assignment may be TRBD1 or TRBD2 (5 bases each). The CDR3 sequence is CASSQDSGPGIEQFF. DNA of the CDR3: TGCGCCAGCAGCCAAGACTCGGGACCCGGCATTGAGCAGTTCTTC.